This T cell receptor (beta chain) was documented in a study of shared clonotypes between healthy human individuals. Regarding the study as a whole: Among the subsets, naive ones generally showed larger estimated richness than memory ones.

Deep-level running was used for the assay. As originally analysed: Filtering differed for immunoSEQ, which gave only junction sequences without quality scores. TCRdb keeps only in-frame clones here, not all; method: immunoSEQ multiplex PCR. D and trimming were read from the DNA, whereas the V and J calls and clone size are those reported in that table. Among about 1 million clones, under 80% were seen once, and the ten largest hold 1.2% to 1.5%. The study enrolled healthy HIV-negative adults without recent acute infections or vaccinations as donors. This clone was seen once. No antigen is known for it. The CDR3 contains 17 residues. V was cut by 0 bases and J by 3 bases, with 16 bases left in between. CDR1 is LNHNV and CDR2 is YYDKDF in the germline V gene (reference sequence).

V usage is TRBV15 and J usage is TRBJ2-3; tentatively, D is TRBD2 (6 bases). The receptor was isolated from a man between 18 and 35 years old in good health. The sample was memory CD4+ T cells sorted from blood. The subset: CD45RA-negative fraction. The CDR3 bases are TGTGCCACCAGCAGAGATCGGGCGGGAAGGAGTACAGATACGCAGTATTTT. It yields the protein CATSRDRAGRSTDTQYF.